This TCR beta chain is from a study of T cells after yellow fever vaccination. In TCRdb, the 5' RACE reads were re-called with MiXCR into one record per CDR3 protein. The sample shows about 300,000 distinct CDR3 sequences, 6.8% of them seen only once. Only a few counts were recorded for this clonotype. The germline gives CDR1 PRHDT, CDR2 FYEKMQ (reference sequence). The V end lost 3 bases, the J end lost 8 bases, and 7 bases lay between the germline ends. The CDR3 is 12 residues long. The J gene is TRBJ1-4, the V gene TRBV13, with no clear D. Sequenced material: PBMCs, taken approximately 47 days after the first yellow fever vaccination. The TCR comes from a man between 18 and 35 years old who received the YFV17D yellow fever vaccine. CDR3 region: CASSLDREKLFF. The DNA of the CDR3 is TGTGCCAGCAGCTTGGATCGAGAAAAACTGTTTTTT.